This is a list of T cell receptor beta chains from one sample in a study of cytomegalovirus exposure and HLA in healthy donors. Some clones are missing from TCRdb's copy, which holds only in-frame ones; the method was immunoSEQ multiplex PCR. The data hold approximately 180,000 clones, with about 80% observed a single time. The source material was PBMCs. The receptors come from a man aged 18 to 29 in good health and CMV-seronegative. Each CDR3 is given with its conserved first and last residue. Fields, in order: V gene, CDR3 length, CDR3 protein.

>TRBV19|14
CASSIRDKNSPLHF
>TRBV29-1|14
CSVARGQLLNEQFF
>TRBV5-8|16
CASSSNDRAYNQPQHF
>TRBV5-1|14
CASSSQGAWYEQYF
>TRBV6-5|11
CASKQGFEQFF
>TRBV7-6|15
CASSPAAIVDNEQYF
>TRBV19|16
CASSYDSGIRPRTQYF
>TRBV7-9|15
CSSSLRQGESGELFF
>TRBV28|17
CASSPRGTVPSWDTQYF
>TRBV11-2|18
CASSNPGQVPSGANVLTF
>TRBV19|16
CASSIAFRGPGDTQYF
>TRBV7-9|13
CASTISTGNEQYF
>TRBV30|14
CAWIKSPNTGELFF
>TRBV2|17
CASGYLGHRASGNTIYF
>TRBV25-1|16
CASSEFDGGAGETQYF
>TRBV5-1|17
CASSPGVTGGAKNIQYF
>TRBV7-3|17
CASSLELPGGYTDTQYF
>TRBV7-3|15
CASSLTTSGMGEQFF
>TRBV7-9|18
CASLARLAGEVSYNEQFF
>TRBV9|16
CASSRTGGLGNTEAFF
>TRBV19|17
CASSRYGGQGTNSPLHF
>TRBV4-3|16
CASSPVWGQGTYEQYF
>TRBV27|14
CASSLDTGGNGYTF
>TRBV29-1|13
CSVDKRMNTEAFF